These T cell receptor beta chains were read from a single sample in a study of T-cell memory formation after mild COVID-19. TCRdb reprocessed the 5' RACE reads with MiXCR, giving one entry per CDR3 protein. The sample lists about 110,000 distinct CDR3 sequences, around an eighth seen once, with 27% in the top ten. The source material was PBMCs or a T cell subset sorted from them (not recorded which). These receptors all come from an adult woman who had mild COVID-19 (a few samples of this study predate the infection). Cell type and time point are not known. CDR3s include the opening cysteine and the closing phenylalanine or tryptophan. Each record gives: clone size, D gene, V gene, J gene, CDR3 protein, CDR3 DNA. The D gene is left open where the match is weak. Where a row states a size, it is once, few, many or the class of an expanded clone; other rows omit it.

.	TRBD2	TRBV6-2/TRBV6-3	TRBJ2-1	CASSSTRREDNEQFF	TGTGCCAGCAGTTCCACACGCCGGGAGGACAATGAGCAGTTCTTC
.	.	TRBV5-6	TRBJ2-2	CASSLVTTGELFF	TGTGCCAGCAGCTTGGTAACCACCGGGGAGCTGTTTTTT
few	TRBD2	TRBV12-3/TRBV12-4	TRBJ2-3	CASRPSGIGTDTQYF	TGTGCCAGCAGACCTAGCGGGATCGGCACAGATACGCAGTATTTT
few	.	TRBV4-1	TRBJ2-2	CASSQDPGGSGELFF	TGCGCCAGCAGCCAAGATCCTGGGGGGTCCGGGGAGCTGTTTTTT
.	.	TRBV7-9	TRBJ1-2	CASSFLREDYTF	TGTGCCAGCAGCTTTCTGCGGGAGGACTACACCTTC
.	TRBD1	TRBV7-6	TRBJ2-6	CAIGTGAGGANVLTF	TGTGCCATCGGGACAGGGGCAGGCGGGGCCAACGTCCTGACTTTC
.	TRBD2	TRBV6-2/TRBV6-3	TRBJ2-5	CASSYSLAVGETQYF	TGTGCCAGCAGTTACTCGCTAGCGGTAGGAGAGACCCAGTACTTC
few	.	TRBV29-1	TRBJ1-1	CSTEGGSSFSTEAFF	TGCAGCACCGAGGGGGGCTCGAGCTTCAGCACTGAAGCTTTCTTT
few	.	TRBV6-6	TRBJ2-7	CASSPRDTESEQYF	TGTGCCAGCAGTCCCCGGGACACTGAATCCGAGCAGTACTTC
.	.	TRBV6-1	TRBJ2-1	CAASPLHEQFF	TGTGCCGCTTCCCCATTGCATGAGCAGTTCTTC
.	TRBD1	TRBV5-1	TRBJ2-5	CASSLREGAGQETQYF	TGCGCCAGCAGCTTGCGCGAGGGGGCGGGTCAAGAGACCCAGTACTTC
.	TRBD1	TRBV4-1	TRBJ2-7	CASSPATTGLEQYF	TGCGCCAGCAGCCCAGCAACGACAGGGCTCGAGCAGTACTTC
few	TRBD2	TRBV13	TRBJ2-5	CASSRIAGAPGETQYF	TGTGCCAGCAGCCGGATAGCGGGGGCCCCCGGTGAGACCCAGTACTTC
few	.	TRBV7-9	TRBJ2-7	CASSSVEGLLEQYF	TGTGCCAGCAGCTCGGTTGAGGGGTTGCTCGAGCAGTACTTC
.	.	TRBV11-2	TRBJ1-1	CASSLAADMNTEAFF	TGTGCCAGCAGCTTAGCTGCAGACATGAACACTGAAGCTTTCTTT
few	.	TRBV2	TRBJ1-1	CASSLVGANTEAFF	TGTGCCAGCAGCCTCGTGGGGGCGAACACTGAAGCTTTCTTT
many	.	TRBV6-2/TRBV6-3	TRBJ2-7	CASSSLSGDYEQYF	TGTGCCAGCAGTTCCCTTTCAGGAGACTACGAGCAGTACTTC
.	.	TRBV5-1	TRBJ1-2	CASSTERLYGYTF	TGCGCCAGCAGCACGGAACGCCTTTATGGCTACACCTTC
few	.	TRBV9	TRBJ1-1	CASSPVEAFF	TGTGCCAGCAGCCCGGTTGAAGCTTTCTTT
.	.	TRBV4-1	TRBJ1-1	CASSQEAGTNTEAFF	TGCGCCAGCAGCCAAGAGGCAGGTACGAACACTGAAGCTTTCTTT
few	.	TRBV4-3	TRBJ1-2	CASSQDLTRLGYYGYTF	TGCGCCAGCAGCCAAGACCTGACACGCCTCGGGTACTATGGCTACACCTTC
.	.	TRBV7-9	TRBJ2-1	CASSARLGGNEQFF	TGTGCCAGCAGCGCCCGACTAGGAGGCAATGAGCAGTTCTTC
.	TRBD2	TRBV29-1	TRBJ2-7	CSVEVKSSGGYEQYF	TGCAGCGTTGAAGTCAAAAGTAGCGGGGGCTACGAGCAGTACTTC
few	TRBD2	TRBV3-1	TRBJ2-5	CASSHLAGGEETQYF	TGTGCCAGCAGCCATTTAGCGGGGGGGGAAGAGACCCAGTACTTC
many	.	TRBV9	TRBJ1-5	CASSVGGEPQHF	TGTGCCAGCAGCGTAGGGGGGGAGCCCCAGCATTTT
.	.	TRBV24-1	TRBJ2-7	CATSDPDGPYEQYF	TGTGCCACCAGTGATCCGGACGGGCCCTACGAGCAGTACTTC